Shown below are 29 T cell receptor beta chains from a single sample sequenced in a study of CD8+ T cells in alopecia areata. Extracted RNA was reverse transcribed, and the resulting cDNA served as sequencing template. Produced via immunoSEQ multiplex PCR; TCRdb's table is partial and in-frame only. The sample shows tens of thousands of clones, 55% to 75% of them seen only once. The specimen comprised CD8+ T cells sorted from blood, sampled at week 0. The source of these receptors is a human donor with alopecia areata.

This clone was detected a few times. The genes are TRBV30 and TRBJ2-2; D is uncertain. The CDR3 totals 13 residues. CDR1 and CDR2 (germline): GTSNPN, SVGIG (reference sequence). V lost 1 base to trimming and J lost 6 bases, with 9 bases between them. The DNA of the CDR3 is TGTGCCTGGAGTGCCACATTCCCCGGGGAGCTGTTTTTT. Translated, it gives CAWSATFPGELFF.

This clone was recorded once. The J gene is TRBJ2-2, the V gene TRBV30; D possibly uses TRBD1 or TRBD2 (5 bases each). The V and J ends lost 4 bases and 4 bases respectively, with 10 bases between them. Germline lookup yields CDR1 GTSNPN and CDR2 SVGIG (reference sequence). The CDR3 length is 13 residues. CDR3: CAWIWGPTGELFF. The CDR3 nucleotides read TGTGCCTGGATTTGGGGACCCACCGGGGAGCTGTTTTTT.

The chain has TRBV28 and TRBJ1-2; a possible D gene is TRBD1 (5 bases). The CDR3 is 18 amino acids. Germline lookup yields CDR1 MDHEN and CDR2 SYDVKM. Trimming stripped 5 bases from V and 7 bases from J, with 29 bases between. DNA for the CDR3: TGTGCCAGCAGTCCCCCCGCGTCAGCCTTGACAGCGGATCCTGGCTACACCTTC. As protein: CASSPPASALTADPGYTF.

This clone turned up a few times. The chain is built from TRBV19 and TRBJ1-1; D is unresolved. V lost 5 bases and J lost 8, with 6 bases in between. This CDR3 has 10 amino acids. CDR1 LNHDA and CDR2 SQIVND come from the germline V gene (reference sequence). The CDR3 loop is CASSGQEAFF. The CDR3 DNA reads as TGTGCCAGTAGTGGCCAGGAAGCTTTCTTT.

The chain combines TRBV27 with TRBJ2-5; TRBD1 matches at 7 bases. CDR1 is MNHEY and CDR2 is SMNVEV in the germline V gene (reference sequence). The CDR3 consists of 15 residues. With V trimmed by 4 bases and J by 6 bases, 11 bases remained unmatched. CDR3 DNA sequence: TGTGCCAGCAGTTCCTCGACAGGGTTAATACAGACCCAGTACTTC. It specifies CASSSSTGLIQTQYF.

The rearrangement joins TRBV4-1 to TRBJ2-7; TRBD1 agrees at 7 bases. Trimming cost V 5 bases and J 4 bases; bases outside gene matches: 11. Per germline, CDR1 MGHRA and CDR2 YSYEKL. This CDR3 comprises 15 residues. The CDR3 loop reads CASSKIPGTDYEQYF. The CDR3 DNA reads as TGCGCCAGCAGCAAGATCCCCGGGACAGATTACGAGCAGTACTTC.

This rearrangement joins TRBV29-1 to TRBJ2-3; 7 bases are shared with TRBD2. V was clipped by 2 bases and J by 0 bases; unmatched bases: 8. This CDR3 is built from 16 residues. Germline CDR1 SQVTM, CDR2 ANQGSEA. The CDR3: CSVEFVSGGSTDTQYF. CDR3 nucleotides: TGCAGCGTTGAATTCGTGTCGGGGGGAAGCACAGATACGCAGTATTTT.

V and J are TRBV27 and TRBJ2-2; 7 bases are shared with TRBD2. The CDR3 runs 14 residues. V lost 4 bases, J lost 7 bases, and 6 bases stayed unmatched. Germline assignment: CDR1 MNHEY and CDR2 SMNVEV (reference sequence). CDR3 protein: CASSYPGLGGELFF. The CDR3 DNA reads as TGTGCCAGCAGTTACCCCGGACTAGGCGGGGAGCTGTTTTTT.

The chain employs TRBV30 and TRBJ2-1, with D perhaps matching TRBD2 (5 bases). Germline V CDR1 and CDR2: GTSNPN, SVGIG (reference sequence). CDR3 length: 13 amino acids. Trimming shortened V by 1 base and J by 6 bases, and 10 bases separated the two germline ends. The CDR3 nucleotides are TGTGCCTGGAGTGAACTAGGAACCAATGAGCAGTTCTTC. Translation gives CAWSELGTNEQFF. The whole variable domain, remainder taken from reference TRBV30 and TRBJ2-1, is SQTIHQWPATLVQPVGSPLSLECTVEGTSNPNLYWYRQAAGRGLQLLFYSVGIGQISSEVPQNLSASRPQDRQFILSSKKLLLSDSGFYLCAWSELGTNEQFFGPGTRLTVL.

The gene calls are TRBV6-1 and TRBJ2-1; 9 nucleotides agree with TRBD1. CDR3 length: 15 residues. CDR1 is MNHNS, CDR2 SASEGT, per germline. V dropped 5 bases and J dropped 4; count of bases not matched to a gene: 6. The CDR3 DNA reads as TGTGCCAGCAGTAGCCGGGACAGGGAGTACAATGAGCAGTTCTTC. Protein sequence: CASSSRDREYNEQFF.

V usage is TRBV5-1 and J usage is TRBJ2-3, with D unresolved. The CDR3 has 12 amino acids. The V end lost 3 bases, the J end lost 1 base, and 3 bases lay between the germline ends. The germline gives CDR1 SGHRS, CDR2 YFSETQ. The CDR3: CASSYRTDTQYF. CDR3 nucleotide sequence: TGCGCCAGCAGCTACCGCACAGATACGCAGTATTTT.

This rearrangement joins TRBV5-6 to TRBJ2-1; a weak D match, TRBD1 (6 bases). The CDR3 extends over 15 amino acids. The V end lost 3 bases, the J end lost 9 bases, and 19 bases lay between the germline ends. Germline CDR1 is SGHDT and CDR2 is YYEEEE. CDR3 DNA: TGTGCCAGCAGCTACTTGGTAAGGGGGACGAGTGAGCAGTTCTTC. This translates into CASSYLVRGTSEQFF.

The genes are TRBV9 and TRBJ2-7; 7 bases match TRBD1. Trimming at V came to 3 bases and at J to 5 bases, leaving 5 bases not matched to a gene. Germline assignment: CDR1 SGDLS and CDR2 YYNGEE. This CDR3 contains 13 residues. The chain's CDR3 is CASSGTGPDEQYF. CDR3 sequence (DNA): TGTGCCAGCAGCGGGACAGGACCAGACGAGCAGTACTTC.

V is TRBV29-1 and J is TRBJ2-5; D may correspond to TRBD1 or TRBD2 (5 bases each). V was shortened by 0 bases and J by 7 bases, with 24 bases between the two germline ends. The CDR3 extends over 17 amino acids. Germline CDR1 SQVTM, CDR2 ANQGSEA. The CDR3 here is CSVEDGPPGTALGTQYF. For the CDR3, the DNA is TGCAGCGTTGAAGATGGGCCACCTGGGACCGCCTTGGGGACCCAGTACTTC.

The rearrangement uses TRBV20-1 and TRBJ2-4; D not resolved. Germline CDR1 is DFQATT and CDR2 is SNEGSKA (reference sequence). Trimming shortened V by 2 bases and J by 10 bases, and 6 bases separated the two germline ends. The CDR3 is 10 residues long. This chain's CDR3 is CSARLAIQYF. The CDR3 DNA sequence: TGCAGTGCTAGACTCGCTATTCAGTACTTC.

This clone was picked up many times. The chain recombines TRBV6-5 with TRBJ1-1, with 7 bases fitting TRBD1. Germline values: CDR1 MNHEY, CDR2 SVGAGI. CDR3 length: 13 residues. The trim removed 10 bases at V and 1 base at J, leaving 6 bases unmatched. The CDR3 coding sequence is TGTGCCACCAGCTGGGACAGGAACACTGAAGCTTTCTTT. It specifies CATSWDRNTEAFF.

This clone was detected a few times. The V gene is TRBV30, the J gene TRBJ2-1, with 9 bases aligning to TRBD2. V was pared by 0 bases and J by 7 bases, with 4 bases of the junction left unmatched. Looked up from germline, CDR1 is GTSNPN and CDR2 is SVGIG (reference sequence). The CDR3 extends over 14 amino acids. The CDR3 DNA follows: TGTGCCTGGAGTGTATCTAGCGGGGAGAATGAGCAGTTCTTC. Its translation: CAWSVSSGENEQFF.

This sequence joins TRBV6-5 and TRBJ1-5, with a tentative D call TRBD1 (5 bases). Germline V gene lookup returns CDR1 MNHEY and CDR2 SVGAGI. V lost 11 bases and J 1 base, leaving 12 bases between the germline ends. This CDR3 is 13 amino acids long. The CDR3 region is CAGMGPSNQPQHF. CDR3 DNA sequence: TGTGCCGGCATGGGACCGAGCAATCAGCCCCAGCATTTT.

This clone was detected a few times. V usage is TRBV4-2 and J usage is TRBJ2-3; D not resolved. Germline CDR1 is LGHNA and CDR2 is YNFKEQ. V lost 5 bases to trimming and J lost 3 bases, with 9 bases between them. The CDR3 has 13 residues. DNA for the CDR3: TGTGCCAGCAGCTTGAGGCCTACAGATACGCAGTATTTT. Translation gives CASSLRPTDTQYF.

The chain uses TRBV7-9 and TRBJ2-7; TRBD2 is a possible D gene (5 bases). Deletions cut 5 bases from V and 5 bases from J, with 10 bases between. The CDR3 spans 12 residues. Germline CDR1 SEHNR, CDR2 FQNEAQ (reference sequence). CDR3 DNA sequence: TGTGCCAGCAGCGTACCCGGGGACGAGCAGTACTTC. The encoded protein is CASSVPGDEQYF.

The V gene is TRBV30, the J gene TRBJ2-1, with D maybe TRBD1 (6 bases). CDR3 length equals 16 residues. Germline lookup yields CDR1 GTSNPN and CDR2 SVGIG (reference sequence). The V and J ends lost 7 bases and 4 bases respectively, with 23 bases between them. CDR3 DNA sequence: TGTGCCTTAGACAGGACCCCAATCGCCTTTTACAATGAGCAGTTCTTC. Translating it yields CALDRTPIAFYNEQFF.

The rearrangement joins TRBV7-9 to TRBJ1-2; 8 positions agree with TRBD1. Trimming at V came to 5 bases and at J to 4 bases, leaving 15 bases not matched to a gene. Germline CDR1 and CDR2: SEHNR and FQNEAQ (reference sequence). This CDR3 has 17 amino acids. The CDR3 protein is CASSRGTGEGFLYGYTF. The CDR3 bases are TGTGCCAGCAGCCGTGGGACAGGTGAGGGATTCCTCTATGGCTACACCTTC.

This chain uses TRBV2 with TRBJ2-5, with 7 bases matching TRBD1. The CDR3 sequence is 14 residues long. V was clipped by 0 bases and J by 5 bases; unmatched bases: 3. Germline V gene sequence: CDR1 SNHLY, CDR2 FYNNEI. In DNA form, the CDR3 reads TGTGCCAGCAGTGAAGCGAAGGGGGCTGAGACCCAGTACTTC. Translating it yields CASSEAKGAETQYF.

This clone occurred once. The rearrangement uses TRBV29-1 and TRBJ1-5; tentative D call: TRBD1 (5 bases). Between the trimmed V and J ends, which lost 6 bases and 0 bases, there was a span of 21 bases. CDR3 length equals 17 residues. In germline, CDR1 is SQVTM, CDR2 ANQGSEA. The CDR3: CSVRHKTDYRSNQPQHF. CDR3 sequence (DNA): TGCAGCGTCCGCCACAAGACAGACTACCGTAGCAATCAGCCCCAGCATTTT.

The chain combines TRBV4-2 with TRBJ2-5; 8 nucleotides match TRBD2. The CDR3 extends over 17 amino acids. V lost 1 base, J lost 5 bases, and 12 bases stayed unmatched. Germline V gene lookup returns CDR1 LGHNA and CDR2 YNFKEQ. Written as DNA, the CDR3 is TGTGCCAGCAGCCAAGGGGCAGGCGGGGGGATCGGCGAGACCCAGTACTTC. Its translation: CASSQGAGGGIGETQYF.

DNA of the CDR3: TGCGCCAGCAGCCAAAGCCTGCAGGGCACCGGGGCCAACGTCCTGACTTTC. Its translation is CASSQSLQGTGANVLTF. The genes are TRBV4-1 and TRBJ2-6, with D possibly matching TRBD1 (5 bases). The CDR3 runs 17 residues. With 2 bases removed from V and 4 bases from J, the gap between germline ends came to 15 bases. In germline, CDR1 is MGHRA, CDR2 YSYEKL.

This clone was seen a handful of times. The junction departs from germline at one end; a sequencing error may be responsible. The same CDR3 also results from other DNA sequences found in this sample. Here the CDR3 DNA reads TGCGCCAGCAGCCAAGATCTCCAGCGGGGCACAGATACGCAGTATTTT. Translation gives CASSQDLQRGTDTQYF. V is TRBV5-6 and J is TRBJ2-3; a weak D match, TRBD2 (6 bases). CDR3 length: 16 residues. The V gene's germline CDR1 is SGHDT and CDR2 YYEEEE.

The genes are TRBV2 and TRBJ1-1, with a weak D call TRBD1 (5 bases). Germline CDR1 and CDR2: SNHLY and FYNNEI. The CDR3 loop spans 12 amino acids. The CDR3 region has the DNA TGTGTCCGGCGGGGGTTTGGCACTGAAGCTTTCTTT. It translates to CVRRGFGTEAFF.

The V and J genes are TRBV18 and TRBJ1-1, with D hard to call. The CDR3 totals 14 residues. Germline lookup yields CDR1 KGHSH and CDR2 LQKENI. Trimming took off 0 bases at V and 0 bases at J, with 5 bases between the two ends. The CDR3 coding sequence is TGTGCCAGCTCACCACCAAGAGTGAACACTGAAGCTTTCTTT. Protein: CASSPPRVNTEAFF.